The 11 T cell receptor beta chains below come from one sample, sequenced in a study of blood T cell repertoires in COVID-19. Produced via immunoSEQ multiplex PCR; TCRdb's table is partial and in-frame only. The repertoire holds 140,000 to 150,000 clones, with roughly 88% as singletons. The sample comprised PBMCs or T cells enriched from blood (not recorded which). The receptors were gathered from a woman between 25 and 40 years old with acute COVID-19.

This CDR3 is CSASFAGGSNQPQHF. DNA for the CDR3: TGCAGTGCTAGTTTTGCAGGGGGCTCCAATCAGCCCCAGCATTTT. The V call is TRBV20-1, the J call TRBJ1-5, with 8 bases lining up with TRBD1. V shed 3 bases and J 3 bases; nucleotides not matched to a gene: 7. The CDR3 runs 15 residues. Germline-derived CDR1 and CDR2 are DFQATT and SNEGSKA (reference sequence).

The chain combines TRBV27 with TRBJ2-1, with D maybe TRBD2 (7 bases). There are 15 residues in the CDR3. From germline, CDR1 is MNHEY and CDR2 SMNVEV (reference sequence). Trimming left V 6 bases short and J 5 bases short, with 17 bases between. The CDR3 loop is CASSPGASGNNEQFF. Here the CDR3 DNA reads TGTGCCAGCAGCCCAGGGGCTAGCGGAAACAATGAGCAGTTCTTC.

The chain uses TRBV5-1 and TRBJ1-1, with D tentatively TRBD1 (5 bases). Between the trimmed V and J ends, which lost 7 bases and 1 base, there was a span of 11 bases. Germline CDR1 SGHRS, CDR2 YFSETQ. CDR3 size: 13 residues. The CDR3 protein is CASGEQANTEAFF. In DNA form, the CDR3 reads TGCGCCAGCGGTGAACAGGCGAACACTGAAGCTTTCTTT.

DNA for the CDR3: TGTGCCAGCAGTGAGGGACAGCCCTACAATGAGCAGTTCTTC. It is translated as CASSEGQPYNEQFF. This chain connects TRBV28 to TRBJ2-1; TRBD1 agrees at 7 bases. Germline values: CDR1 MDHEN, CDR2 SYDVKM. The length of the CDR3 is 14 residues. V shed 5 bases, J shed 2 bases, and the junction held 3 bases outside the gene matches.

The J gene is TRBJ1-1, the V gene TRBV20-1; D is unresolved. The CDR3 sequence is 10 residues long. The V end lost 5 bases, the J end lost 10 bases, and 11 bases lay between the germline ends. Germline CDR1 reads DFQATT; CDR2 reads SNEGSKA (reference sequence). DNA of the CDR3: TGCAGTGCTCTTGGCCTTACAGCTTTCTTT. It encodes CSALGLTAFF.

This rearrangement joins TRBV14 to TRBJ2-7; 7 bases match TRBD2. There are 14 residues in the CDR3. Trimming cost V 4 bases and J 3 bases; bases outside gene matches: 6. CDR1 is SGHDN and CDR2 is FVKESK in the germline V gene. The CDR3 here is CASSRSSGYYEQYF. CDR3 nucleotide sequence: TGTGCCAGCAGCCGGTCTAGCGGCTACTACGAGCAGTACTTC. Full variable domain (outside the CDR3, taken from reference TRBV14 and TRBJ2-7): EAGVTQFPSHSVIEKGQTVTLRCDPISGHDNLYWYRRVMGKEIKFLLHFVKESKQDESGMPNNRFLAERTGGTYSTLKVQPAELEDSGVYFCASSRSSGYYEQYFGPGTRLTVT.

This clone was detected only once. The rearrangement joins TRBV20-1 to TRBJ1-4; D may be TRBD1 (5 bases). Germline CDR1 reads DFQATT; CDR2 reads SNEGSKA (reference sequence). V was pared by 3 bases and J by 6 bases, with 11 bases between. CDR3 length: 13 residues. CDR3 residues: CSASEGPDEKLFF. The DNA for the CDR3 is TGCAGTGCTAGTGAGGGGCCTGATGAAAAACTGTTTTTT.

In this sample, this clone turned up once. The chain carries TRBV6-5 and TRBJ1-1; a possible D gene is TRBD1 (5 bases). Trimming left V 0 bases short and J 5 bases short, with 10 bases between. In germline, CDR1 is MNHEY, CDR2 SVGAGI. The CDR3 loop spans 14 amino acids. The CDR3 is CASSYSGAGTEAFF. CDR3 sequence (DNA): TGTGCCAGCAGTTACTCAGGGGCTGGGACTGAAGCTTTCTTT.

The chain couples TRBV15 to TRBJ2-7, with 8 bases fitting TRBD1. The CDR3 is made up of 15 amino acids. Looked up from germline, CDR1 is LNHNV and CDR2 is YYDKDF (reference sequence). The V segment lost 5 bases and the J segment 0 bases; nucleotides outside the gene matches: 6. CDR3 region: CATSEGTGSSYEQYF. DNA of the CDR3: TGTGCCACCAGCGAAGGGACAGGAAGCTCCTACGAGCAGTACTTC.

The CDR3 loop reads CASSLAGRPFF. The CDR3 DNA reads as TGCGCCAGCAGCCTGGCGGGTAGGCCGTTCTTC. The chain employs TRBV4-1 and TRBJ2-1, with a possible D match to TRBD2 (5 bases). This CDR3 is 11 amino acids long. The germline gives CDR1 MGHRA, CDR2 YSYEKL. V lost 4 bases and J 15 bases, leaving 13 bases between the germline ends.

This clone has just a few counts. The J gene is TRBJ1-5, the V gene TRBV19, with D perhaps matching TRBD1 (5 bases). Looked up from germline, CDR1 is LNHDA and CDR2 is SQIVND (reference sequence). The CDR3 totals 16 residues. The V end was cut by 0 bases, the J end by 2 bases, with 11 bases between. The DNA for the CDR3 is TGTGCCAGTAGTATAGACAGGGCGATTGGCAATCAGCCCCAGCATTTT. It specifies CASSIDRAIGNQPQHF.